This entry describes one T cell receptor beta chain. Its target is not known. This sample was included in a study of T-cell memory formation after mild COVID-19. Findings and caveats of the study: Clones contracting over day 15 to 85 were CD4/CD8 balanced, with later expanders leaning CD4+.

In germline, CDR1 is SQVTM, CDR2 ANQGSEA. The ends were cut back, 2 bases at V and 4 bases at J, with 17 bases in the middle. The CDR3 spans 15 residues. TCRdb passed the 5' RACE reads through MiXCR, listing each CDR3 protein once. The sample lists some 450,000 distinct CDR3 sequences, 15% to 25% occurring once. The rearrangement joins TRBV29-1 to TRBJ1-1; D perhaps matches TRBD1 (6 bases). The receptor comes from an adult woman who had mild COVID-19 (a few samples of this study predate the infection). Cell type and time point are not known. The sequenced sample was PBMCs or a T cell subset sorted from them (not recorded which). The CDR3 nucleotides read TGCAGCGTTGAATTTCAGGGGAGAGAGGGCACTGAAGCTTTCTTT. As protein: CSVEFQGREGTEAFF.